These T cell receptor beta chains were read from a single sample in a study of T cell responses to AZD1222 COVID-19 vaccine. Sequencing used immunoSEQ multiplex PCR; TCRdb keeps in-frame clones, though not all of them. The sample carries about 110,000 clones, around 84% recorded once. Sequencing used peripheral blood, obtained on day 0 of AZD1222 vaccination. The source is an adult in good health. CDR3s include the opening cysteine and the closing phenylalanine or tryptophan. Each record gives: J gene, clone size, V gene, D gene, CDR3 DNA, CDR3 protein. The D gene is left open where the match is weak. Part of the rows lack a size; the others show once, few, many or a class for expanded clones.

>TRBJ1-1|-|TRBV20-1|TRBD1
TGCAGTGCTAATGAACTGAACAGGGACAGTATGGTGAGGGGGACTGAAGCTTTCTTT
CSANELNRDSMVRGTEAFF
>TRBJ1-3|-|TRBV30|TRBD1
TGTGCCTGGAGTGTTTCGCGGACAGGGGGCTCTGGAAACACCATATATTTT
CAWSVSRTGGSGNTIYF
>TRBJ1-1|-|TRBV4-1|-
TGCGCCACCAAAGGGGGGAGGGGCACTGAAGCTTTCTTT
CATKGGRGTEAFF
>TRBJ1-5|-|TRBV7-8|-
TGTGCCAGCAAATTGGGGGCCAGTAATCAGCCCCAGCATTTT
CASKLGASNQPQHF
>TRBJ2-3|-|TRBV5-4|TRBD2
TGTGCCAGCAGGACCGCGGGGGGCACAGATACGCAGTATTTT
CASRTAGGTDTQYF
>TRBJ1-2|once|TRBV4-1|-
TGCGCCAGCAGCCAAGACCCGGGCAGAATCTCCGGCGGCTACACCTTC
CASSQDPGRISGGYTF
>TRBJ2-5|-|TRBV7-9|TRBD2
TGTGCCAGCAGCCCCCAGGGAGGGAAGACCCAGTACTTC
CASSPQGGKTQYF
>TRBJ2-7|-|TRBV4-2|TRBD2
TGTGCCAGCAGCCAAGCGGCTAGCGGGGGGATGGTCTACGAGCAGTACTTC
CASSQAASGGMVYEQYF
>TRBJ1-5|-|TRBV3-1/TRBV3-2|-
TGTGCCAGCAGCCAAGGCGATTCGGGGCAGCCCCAGCATTTT
CASSQGDSGQPQHF
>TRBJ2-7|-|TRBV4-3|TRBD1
TGCGCCAGCAGCCCCGGGACAGGACCCCTCGAGCAGTACTTC
CASSPGTGPLEQYF
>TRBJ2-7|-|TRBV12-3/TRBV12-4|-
TGTGCCAGCAGATATGGAGGGGCCTACGAGCAGTACTTC
CASRYGGAYEQYF
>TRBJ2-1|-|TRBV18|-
TGTGCCAGCTCACTTCAACAGGGTACCTACAATGAGCAGTTCTTC
CASSLQQGTYNEQFF
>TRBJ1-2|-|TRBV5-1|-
TGCGCCAGCAGCTCCGGCACAGGCGGGGTTGGCTACACCTTC
CASSSGTGGVGYTF
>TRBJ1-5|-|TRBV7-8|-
TGTGCCAGCAGCTTAGTTCCCACCCGCCATAGCAATCAGCCCCAGCATTTT
CASSLVPTRHSNQPQHF